Each of the 18 T cell receptor beta chains below was sequenced from the same sample in a study of molecular identifiers for immune sequencing clone quantification. TCRdb re-called the PCR reads through MiXCR, storing one row per CDR3 protein. This table has around 480,000 distinct CDR3 sequences, under 30% appearing once. The specimen was naive CD8+ T cells from blood, with Jurkat cell RNA spiked in. Subset of the sample: FACS-sorted CD8+CD4-CCR7+CD45RA+ naive T cells. These receptors all come from a human donor in good health. Some libraries in this study had Jurkat cell RNA spiked in.

The rearrangement joins TRBV20-1 to TRBJ2-5, with TRBD2 matching over 12 bases. CDR3 size: 16 residues. Unmatched junction bases numbered 7, after V lost 0 bases and J lost 5 bases. Germline CDR1 is DFQATT and CDR2 is SNEGSKA (reference sequence). In nucleotides, the CDR3 is TGCAGTGCTAGAGAGCCTAGCGGGGGGGCCTGGGAGACCCAGTACTTC. Its protein is CSAREPSGGAWETQYF.

This clonotype was seen ten or more times. The V gene is TRBV27, the J gene TRBJ1-1; D unclear. The CDR3 is 15 residues long. V lost 4 bases to trimming and J lost 2 bases, with 14 bases between them. Germline CDR1 and CDR2: MNHEY and SMNVEV (reference sequence). The CDR3 region is CASSYSQRSNTEAFF. The CDR3 region has the DNA TGTGCCAGCAGTTATTCACAGAGAAGCAACACTGAAGCTTTCTTT.

The chain uses TRBV12-3 or TRBV12-4 and TRBJ1-1, with a possible D match to TRBD1 (6 bases). V was trimmed by 3 bases and J by 8 bases, leaving 10 bases between them. The CDR3 consists of 12 residues. DNA for the CDR3: TGTGCCAGCAGTTTTTGGACAGAGGAAGCTTTCTTT. This sequence encodes CASSFWTEEAFF.

This clonotype was detected many times. The chain carries TRBV27 and TRBJ2-7, with TRBD2 identical over 12 bases. The CDR3 loop spans 15 amino acids. The V gene's germline CDR1 is MNHEY and CDR2 SMNVEV (reference sequence). The J segment lost 2 bases and the V segment lost 6 bases, leaving 5 bases of the junction unmatched. The chain's CDR3 is CASSPGLAGPYEQYF. For the CDR3, the DNA is TGTGCCAGCAGCCCGGGACTAGCGGGTCCCTACGAGCAGTACTTC.

About this clonotype itself: This could be a read error, since a much larger clone is one nucleotide away. This likely comes from a read error, as the CDR3 has no conserved phenylalanine or tryptophan at its end. The rearrangement links TRBV7-6 to TRBJ1-5; TRBD1 might be the D (5 bases). The CDR3 has 14 residues. V dropped 2 bases and J dropped 7 bases, with 12 bases sitting between them. CDR1 SGHVS and CDR2 FNYEAQ come from the germline V gene. The DNA of the CDR3 is TGTGCCAGCAGCTTAACGACAGAAGGCCAGCCCCAGCATTCT. Its translation is CASSLTTEGQPQHS.

This clonotype was seen many times. The V call is TRBV7-8, the J call TRBJ2-3; TRBD2 aligns across 9 bases. J was trimmed by 1 base and V by 3 bases; bases with no gene match: 5. The CDR3 loop spans 16 amino acids. The germline V gene has CDR1 SGHVS and CDR2 FQNEAQ. CDR3 in amino acids: CASSFLTSGRTDTQYF. The CDR3 DNA sequence: TGTGCCAGCAGCTTCTTGACTAGCGGACGCACAGATACGCAGTATTTT.

This clonotype showed up many times. This chain links TRBV27 with TRBJ2-7, with 8 bases matching TRBD2. In germline, CDR1 is MNHEY, CDR2 SMNVEV (reference sequence). The V gene end was trimmed by 5 bases and the J gene end by 1 base; junction bases not matched to a gene: 4. CDR3 length: 14 residues. The CDR3 is CASSPGRVSYEQYF. For the CDR3, the DNA is TGTGCCAGCAGTCCCGGGAGGGTTTCCTACGAGCAGTACTTC.

V usage is TRBV6-2 or TRBV6-3 and J usage is TRBJ2-7; tentative D call: TRBD2 (6 bases). The germline V gene encodes CDR1 MNHEY and CDR2 SVGEGT. The CDR3 sequence is 15 residues long. The V and J ends lost 6 bases and 3 bases respectively, with 18 bases between them. The CDR3, as DNA: TGTGCCAGCAGACTGTCCGGGGGACGGTTCTACGAGCAGTACTTC. Its translation: CASRLSGGRFYEQYF.

This clonotype has at least ten counts. V gene TRBV5-1 combines with J gene TRBJ2-1; D tentatively fits TRBD1 or TRBD2 (5 bases each). The CDR3 runs to 12 residues. V lost 3 bases, J lost 9 bases, and 10 bases lay in between. Germline CDR1 and CDR2: SGHRS and YFSETQ. The CDR3 coding sequence is TGCGCCAGCAGCTGGAGGACAACTGAGCAGTTCTTC. It yields the protein CASSWRTTEQFF.

This chain joins TRBV9 and TRBJ2-7; tentatively, D is TRBD1 (6 bases). Germline loops: CDR1 SGDLS, CDR2 YYNGEE. The CDR3 covers 15 residues. The V end was cut by 0 bases, the J end by 4 bases, with 14 bases between. For the CDR3, the DNA is TGTGCCAGCAGCGTAGTCCCAGGGGATTGGTACGAGCAGTACTTC. Its protein is CASSVVPGDWYEQYF.

Concerning this clonotype: One junction end does not reproduce the germline sequence, and a read error may be involved. The chain combines TRBV30 with TRBJ2-7; D gene uncertain. This CDR3 contains 11 residues. Germline V gives CDR1 GTSNPN, CDR2 SVGIG (reference sequence). CDR3 bases: TGTGCCTGGAGTTCAACATACGCGCAGTACTTC. Residues: CAWSSTYAQYF.

Concerning this clonotype: A much more abundant neighbour one base away suggests this may be a read error. V gene TRBV6-2 or TRBV6-3 combines with J gene TRBJ1-1, with 7 bases aligning to TRBD1. This CDR3 region has 14 residues. CDR1 and CDR2 from the germline V gene are MNHEY and SVGEGT. CDR3 protein: CAGSGTALGTEAFF. The DNA for the CDR3 is TGTGCCGGCAGTGGGACAGCCCTGGGGACTGAAGCTTTCTTT.

Note on this clonotype: One end of the junction fails to match germline, which may point to a read error. The genes are TRBV4-3 and TRBJ1-5; TRBD1 agrees at 10 bases. The germline V gene has CDR1 LGHNA and CDR2 YSLEER. The CDR3 spans 15 residues. The DNA for the CDR3 is TGCGCCAGCGGCCAATGGACAGGGGGTAACCAGCCCCAGCATTTT. It codes for CASGQWTGGNQPQHF.

Concerning this clonotype itself: A read error may be the cause here, since a much bigger clone is one base away. CDR3 protein: CASSPRDRVYSNEPQHF. DNA of the CDR3: TGTGCCAGCAGTCCGAGAGACAGGGTTTATAGCAATGAGCCCCAGCATTTT. The chain links TRBV12-3 or TRBV12-4 to TRBJ1-5; 7 bases are shared with TRBD1. The CDR3 loop spans 17 amino acids.

The chain recombines TRBV7-9 with TRBJ2-5, with D possibly TRBD2 on 5 matching bases. The germline V gene encodes CDR1 SEHNR and CDR2 FQNEAQ (reference sequence). The ends were cut back, 5 bases at V and 5 bases at J, with 15 bases in the middle. The CDR3 covers 14 residues. CDR3 DNA: TGTGCCAGCAGCATTAGCGAGAGGTGGGAGACCCAGTACTTC. Translation: CASSISERWETQYF.

The V and J genes are TRBV4-1 and TRBJ2-1; TRBD1 matches 7 bases. The germline V gene has CDR1 MGHRA and CDR2 YSYEKL. Trimming at V came to 2 bases and at J to 7 bases, leaving 11 bases not matched to a gene. The CDR3 is 16 residues long. The CDR3 loop is CASSQHPGGDRNEQFF. The CDR3 DNA is TGCGCCAGCAGCCAACATCCAGGGGGTGATCGTAATGAGCAGTTCTTC.

Comment on this clonotype: The germline gene is not matched at one end of the junction; a read error may be the cause. J is TRBJ1-4 and V is TRBV7-9; 8 bases line up with TRBD1. This CDR3 comprises 15 residues. Germline assignment: CDR1 SEHNR and CDR2 FQNEAQ (reference sequence). The CDR3 coding sequence is TGTGCCAGCGGCTTAGACCGGACAGGGAATGAAAAACTGTTTTTT. This gives the protein CASGLDRTGNEKLFF.

This sequence joins TRBV28 and TRBJ2-7; 8 bases are a match to TRBD1. J was trimmed by 3 bases and V by 6 bases; bases with no gene match: 10. Germline assignment: CDR1 MDHEN and CDR2 SYDVKM. CDR3 length equals 15 residues. CDR3 sequence (DNA): TGTGCCAGCAGAGGGCCCCGAGACAGGGGCTACGAGCAGTACTTC. Amino acid sequence: CASRGPRDRGYEQYF.